The 3 T cell receptor beta chains presented below share a single source sample, sequenced in a study of beta chain features in type 1 diabetes. Study-wide points: Shortening of TCRB CDR3s, moderate but significant, appeared in all four CD4+ subsets of Type 1 diabetes patients.

As every portion of the isolated RNA was reverse transcribed, the sequencing read expressed TCRB transcripts. TCRdb's copy holds only in-frame clones and misses some; the assay was immunoSEQ multiplex PCR. The sample contains some 350,000 clones, roughly 12% of which appear only once. No antigens are known for them. The source material was naive CD4+ T cells from blood. These receptors all stem from a woman between 18 and 29 years old with type 1 diabetes.

The chain links TRBV6-5 to TRBJ1-1; 7 nucleotides match TRBD1. CDR3 size: 15 residues. CDR1 and CDR2 (germline): MNHEY, SVGAGI. Unmatched junction bases numbered 7, after V lost 4 bases and J lost 2 bases. As DNA, the CDR3 is TGTGCCAGCAGTTCCCTAGGGACAGTCAACACTGAAGCTTTCTTT. As protein: CASSSLGTVNTEAFF.

The V call is TRBV28, the J call TRBJ2-5, with D unclear. The germline CDR1 and CDR2 sequences are MDHEN and SYDVKM. The CDR3 is made up of 11 amino acids. The V and J ends lost 7 bases and 1 base respectively, with 4 bases between them. CDR3 sequence: CASNFQETQYF. The CDR3 coding sequence is TGTGCCAGCAACTTCCAAGAGACCCAGTACTTC. The whole variable domain, remainder taken from reference TRBV28 and TRBJ2-5, is DVKVTQSSRYLVKRTGEKVFLECVQDMDHENMFWYRQDPGLGLRLIYFSYDVKMKEKGDIPEGYSVSREKKERFSLILESASTNQTSMYLCASNFQETQYFGPGTRLLVL.

This clone was recorded a few times. This chain connects TRBV5-1 to TRBJ1-4, with a possible D match to TRBD1 (6 bases). Trimming pared 1 base from V and 7 bases from J, leaving 14 bases between. CDR1 is SGHRS and CDR2 is YFSETQ in the germline V gene. The CDR3 has 15 residues. The CDR3 protein is CASSLSRTVGEKLFF. The CDR3 DNA follows: TGCGCCAGCAGCTTGAGCCGGACAGTAGGTGAAAAACTGTTTTTT.